Listed here are 20 T cell receptor beta chains from one sample, sequenced in a study of T-cell memory formation after mild COVID-19. Each CDR3 protein is one row after TCRdb ran MiXCR on the 5' RACE reads. The sample has tens of thousands of distinct CDR3 sequences; 8% to 9.5% are singletons. The sample consisted of PBMCs or a T cell subset sorted from them (not recorded which). Receptor source: a man younger than 35 who had mild COVID-19 (a few samples of this study predate the infection). Cell type and time point are not known.

This clonotype came up a few times. This chain links TRBV7-2 with TRBJ2-5, with D possibly being TRBD1 (6 bases). The CDR3 spans 13 residues. Germline CDR1 is SGHTA and CDR2 is FQGNSA. Trimming cost V 7 bases and J 6 bases, with 15 bases left between them. This CDR3 reads CASTETGVQTQYF. In DNA form, the CDR3 reads TGTGCCAGCACCGAGACAGGAGTACAGACCCAGTACTTC.

This chain uses TRBV5-1 with TRBJ2-7; TRBD1 matches at 8 bases. Trimming at V came to 4 bases and at J to 1 base, leaving 7 bases not matched to a gene. This CDR3 is built from 15 residues. Looked up from germline, CDR1 is SGHRS and CDR2 is YFSETQ. DNA of the CDR3: TGCGCCAGCAGCGTGACAGGGGCCCAGTCCTACGAGCAGTACTTC. The encoded protein is CASSVTGAQSYEQYF.

The CDR3 reads CASSQDLAGYGYTF. As DNA, the CDR3 is TGCGCCAGCAGCCAAGATCTTGCAGGCTATGGCTACACCTTC. The gene calls are TRBV4-3 and TRBJ1-2; D gene ambiguous. CDR1 and CDR2 (germline): LGHNA, YSLEER. The CDR3 has 14 amino acids. Deletions cut 0 bases from V and 4 bases from J, with 9 bases between.

This clonotype was recorded a few times. This chain links TRBV14 with TRBJ2-1; no firm D call. Looked up from germline, CDR1 is SGHDN and CDR2 is FVKESK. CDR3 length: 14 residues. Trimming took off 1 base at V and 5 bases at J, with 9 bases between the two ends. DNA for the CDR3: TGTGCCAGCAGCCAAGCAATAGGGAACAATGAGCAGTTCTTC. This codes for CASSQAIGNNEQFF.

The chain couples TRBV29-1 to TRBJ1-6; 9 nucleotides align to TRBD1. J lost 9 bases, V lost 6 bases, and 6 bases had no gene match. Germline V gene data show CDR1 as SQVTM and CDR2 as ANQGSEA. There are 13 residues in the CDR3. CDR3: CSVGTGIGSPLHF. CDR3 sequence (DNA): TGCAGCGTGGGGACAGGGATAGGTTCACCCCTCCACTTT.

This chain joins TRBV20-1 and TRBJ1-1; D unresolved. The CDR3 loop spans 12 amino acids. In germline, CDR1 is DFQATT, CDR2 SNEGSKA (reference sequence). V lost 5 bases to trimming and J lost 0 bases, with 7 bases between them. CDR3 coding DNA: TGCAGTGCTCCCTCACTGAACACTGAAGCTTTCTTT. As protein: CSAPSLNTEAFF.

This clonotype was detected only once. This may come from a read error, since a much larger clone is one base off. This chain joins TRBV7-9 and TRBJ2-5; D is perhaps TRBD1 (5 bases). The V gene lost 3 bases and the J gene lost 5 bases, with 16 bases spanning the gap. Germline CDR1 and CDR2: SEHNR and FQNEAQ (reference sequence). The CDR3 has 15 residues. The CDR3 loop is CASSFNGGYRETQYF. The CDR3 DNA follows: TGTGCCAGCAGCTTTAATGGCGGTTACAGGGAGACCCAGTACTTC.

Only a few counts were recorded for this clonotype. V is TRBV7-2 and J is TRBJ2-5; D is ambiguous. V dropped 1 base and J dropped 7 bases, with 13 bases sitting between them. CDR3 length equals 14 residues. In germline, CDR1 is SGHTA, CDR2 FQGNSA. In DNA form, the CDR3 reads TGTGCCAGCAGCTTAGGTGGTCCGCGAAGGACCCAGTACTTC. Amino acids: CASSLGGPRRTQYF.

V gene TRBV20-1 combines with J gene TRBJ2-4; weak D call: TRBD1 (7 bases). V lost 3 bases and J lost 7, with 10 bases in between. CDR3 length: 12 residues. Germline loops: CDR1 DFQATT, CDR2 SNEGSKA (reference sequence). In DNA form, the CDR3 reads TGCAGTGCTAGTCCAGGGGGGAACATTCAGTACTTC. Protein sequence: CSASPGGNIQYF.

The chain carries TRBV5-1 and TRBJ2-7; 12 nucleotides line up with TRBD2. The V and J ends lost 5 bases and 4 bases, in that order; junction bases with no gene match: 4. The CDR3 has 14 amino acids. The germline V gene has CDR1 SGHRS and CDR2 YFSETQ. The CDR3 is CASRITSGGYEQYF. CDR3 coding DNA: TGCGCCAGCAGGATAACTAGCGGGGGGTACGAGCAGTACTTC.

This sequence joins TRBV7-2 and TRBJ1-2; 7 nucleotides match TRBD1. The CDR3 contains 15 residues. Trimming took 5 bases from V and 1 from J; bases not matched to a gene: 7. CDR1 is SGHTA and CDR2 is FQGNSA in the germline V gene. CDR3 sequence: CASSPRDSRNYGYTF. For the CDR3, the DNA is TGTGCCAGCAGCCCGCGGGACAGCCGTAACTATGGCTACACCTTC.

This clonotype was counted only a few times. V is TRBV7-9 and J is TRBJ2-3; weak D call: TRBD1 (6 bases). Germline values: CDR1 SEHNR, CDR2 FQNEAQ (reference sequence). CDR3 length: 15 amino acids. V was pared by 0 bases and J by 2 bases, with 9 bases between. The CDR3 region is CASSLAGGITDTQYF. The DNA for the CDR3 is TGTGCCAGCAGCTTAGCAGGGGGAATCACAGATACGCAGTATTTT. Combining the CDR3 with reference TRBV7-9 and TRBJ2-3 gives the whole variable domain DTGVSQNPRHKITKRGQNVTFRCDPISEHNRLYWYRQTLGQGPEFLTYFQNEAQLEKSRLLSDRFSAERPKGSFSTLEIQRTEQGDSAMYLCASSLAGGITDTQYFGPGTRLTVL.

This clonotype was observed a handful of times. The rearrangement links TRBV9 to TRBJ1-1; tentatively, D is TRBD1 (5 bases). Trimming took 4 bases from V and 0 from J, leaving 7 bases between them. Germline CDR1 is SGDLS and CDR2 is YYNGEE. The CDR3 is 13 amino acids. The DNA of the CDR3 is TGTGCCAGCAGCCGGACACTGAACACTGAAGCTTTCTTT. The encoded protein is CASSRTLNTEAFF. The full variable domain, in which reference TRBV9 and TRBJ1-1 provide the parts outside the CDR3, is DSGVTQTPKHLITATGQRVTLRCSPRSGDLSVYWYQQSLDQGLQFLIQYYNGEERAKGNILERFSAQQFPDLHSELNLSSLELGDSALYFCASSRTLNTEAFFGQGTRLTVV.

The gene calls are TRBV6-6 and TRBJ2-3; D remains unclear. Germline CDR1 MNHNY, CDR2 SVGAGI (reference sequence). The CDR3 is 15 residues long. The V and J ends lost 5 bases and 8 bases respectively, with 20 bases between them. Written as DNA, the CDR3 is TGTGCCAGCAGTAGGGAATCCGCGGTACGCGGTACGCAGTATTTT. It codes for CASSRESAVRGTQYF.

This clonotype occurred a few times. The CDR3 region is CASRETHDRRELFF. For the CDR3, the DNA is TGCGCCAGCAGGGAGACTCACGACCGACGGGAGCTGTTTTTT. The chain links TRBV5-1 to TRBJ2-2; D gene uncertain. The CDR3 is made up of 14 amino acids. Trimming cost V 5 bases and J 9 bases, with 17 bases left between them. The germline V gene encodes CDR1 SGHRS and CDR2 YFSETQ.

The chain recombines TRBV29-1 with TRBJ1-1, with TRBD1 identical over 10 bases. The CDR3 has 15 amino acids. Germline loops: CDR1 SQVTM, CDR2 ANQGSEA. V gave up 6 bases and J gave up 0 bases; unmatched junction bases: 7. CDR3 nucleotides: TGCAGCGTGGGACAGGGGCCTAGCATGAACACTGAAGCTTTCTTT. As protein: CSVGQGPSMNTEAFF. Full variable domain (missing parts from reference TRBV29-1 and TRBJ1-1): SAVISQKPSRDICQRGTSLTIQCQVDSQVTMMFWYRQQPGQSLTLIATANQGSEATYESGFVIDKFPISRPNLTFSTLTVSNMSPEDSSIYLCSVGQGPSMNTEAFFGQGTRLTVV.

The rearrangement uses TRBV7-2 and TRBJ1-6; perhaps TRBD1 as D (5 bases). The CDR3 runs to 15 residues. The V gene's germline CDR1 is SGHTA and CDR2 FQGNSA. Trimming shortened V by 3 bases and J by 5 bases, and 11 bases separated the two germline ends. The CDR3, as DNA: TGTGCCAGCAGCTTTGCGAGGGGTGATAATTCACCCCTCCACTTT. Protein product: CASSFARGDNSPLHF.

This clonotype has at least ten counts. V is TRBV18 and J is TRBJ2-5; no reliable D call. The CDR3 has 14 amino acids. Trimming removed 3 bases from V and 1 base from J, with 9 bases in between. Germline V gene sequence: CDR1 KGHSH, CDR2 LQKENI. The CDR3 region has the DNA TGTGCCAGCTCACCTTCCGTTTTCCAAGAGACCCAGTACTTC. Its protein is CASSPSVFQETQYF.

This clonotype was detected many times. This rearrangement joins TRBV5-1 to TRBJ2-3; D could derive from TRBD1 or TRBD2 (5 bases each). This CDR3 is 15 amino acids long. V gave up 4 bases and J gave up 3 bases, with 15 bases separating them. Germline V CDR1 and CDR2: SGHRS, YFSETQ. CDR3 coding DNA: TGCGCCAGCAGCATCGGGGATTGGGGGACAGATACGCAGTATTTT. This codes for CASSIGDWGTDTQYF.

The chain uses TRBV28 and TRBJ2-2, with D possibly called TRBD1 or TRBD2 (5 bases each). The CDR3 runs to 17 residues. Trimming removed 6 bases at V and 0 bases at J, with 17 bases between. CDR1 and CDR2 from the germline V gene are MDHEN and SYDVKM. The CDR3 loop reads CASRRNVGEPNTGELFF. CDR3 coding DNA: TGTGCCAGCAGACGGAACGTGGGGGAGCCGAACACCGGGGAGCTGTTTTTT.